The clone carrying this TCR beta chain was picked up a small number of times. The antigen is not known. The study drew donors from healthy Caucasian individuals in Russia aged roughly 6 to 90. This sample stems from a study of blood T cells in healthy people across ages. Study-level findings and limits: As age increased, TCR beta diversity per million T cells fell in a roughly linear fashion.

The length of the CDR3 is 13 residues. Germline V gives CDR1 GTSNPN, CDR2 SVGIG (reference sequence). The V end was cut by 0 bases, the J end by 7 bases, with 12 bases between. Using a J-beta primer mix together with a sample-barcoded 5' primer, a second PCR was run for roughly 7 to 12 cycles. Tags on each cDNA molecule came from a template-switch adaptor with 12 random nucleotides. TCRdb reprocessed the 5' RACE reads with MiXCR, giving one entry per CDR3 protein. Counted here are approximately 1.5 million distinct CDR3 sequences, 30% to 40% occurring once; the ten biggest clones make up around 11%. This TCR was sampled from a woman in her 30s in good health. V gene TRBV30 combines with J gene TRBJ2-5; D is unclear. Specimen: blood. The chain's CDR3 is CAWSVSQAGTQYF. The DNA of the CDR3 is TGTGCCTGGAGTGTATCTCAAGCAGGGACCCAGTACTTC.